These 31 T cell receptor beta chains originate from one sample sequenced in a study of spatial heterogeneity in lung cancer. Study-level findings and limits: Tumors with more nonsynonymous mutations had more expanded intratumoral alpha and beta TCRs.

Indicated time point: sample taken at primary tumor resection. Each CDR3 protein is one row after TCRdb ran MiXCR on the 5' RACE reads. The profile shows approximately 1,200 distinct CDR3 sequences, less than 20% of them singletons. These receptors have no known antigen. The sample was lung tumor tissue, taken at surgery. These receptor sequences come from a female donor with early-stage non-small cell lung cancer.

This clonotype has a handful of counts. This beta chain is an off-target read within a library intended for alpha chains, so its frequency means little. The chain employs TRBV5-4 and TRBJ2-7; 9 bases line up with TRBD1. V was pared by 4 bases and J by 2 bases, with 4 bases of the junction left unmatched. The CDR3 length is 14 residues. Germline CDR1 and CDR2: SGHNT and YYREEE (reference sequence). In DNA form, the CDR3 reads TGTGCCAGCAGCGGGACAGGGCCACCCTACGAGCAGTACTTC. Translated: CASSGTGPPYEQYF. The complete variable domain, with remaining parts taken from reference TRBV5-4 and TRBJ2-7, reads ETGVTQSPTHLIKTRGQQVTLRCSSQSGHNTVSWYQQALGQGPQFIFQYYREEENGRGNFPPRFSGLQFPNYSSELNVNALELDDSALYLCASSGTGPPYEQYFGPGTRLTVT.

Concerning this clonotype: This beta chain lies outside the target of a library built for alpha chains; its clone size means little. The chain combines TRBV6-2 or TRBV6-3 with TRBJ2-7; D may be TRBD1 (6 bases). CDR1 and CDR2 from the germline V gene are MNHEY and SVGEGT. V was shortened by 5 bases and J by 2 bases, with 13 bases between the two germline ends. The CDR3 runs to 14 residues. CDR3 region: CASSDDRSPYEQYV. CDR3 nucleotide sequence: TGTGCCAGCAGTGACGACAGGTCCCCCTACGAGCAGTACGTC.

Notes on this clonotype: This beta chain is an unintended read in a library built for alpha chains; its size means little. Written as DNA, the CDR3 is TGTGCCAGCAGCTTAGCGGTTAGCGGGGCCGATACGCAGTATTTT. Its translation is CASSLAVSGADTQYF. This chain connects TRBV7-6 to TRBJ2-3, with TRBD2 matching over 8 bases. Germline CDR1 SGHVS, CDR2 FNYEAQ. With V trimmed by 0 bases and J by 6 bases, 5 bases remained unmatched. The CDR3 consists of 15 residues.

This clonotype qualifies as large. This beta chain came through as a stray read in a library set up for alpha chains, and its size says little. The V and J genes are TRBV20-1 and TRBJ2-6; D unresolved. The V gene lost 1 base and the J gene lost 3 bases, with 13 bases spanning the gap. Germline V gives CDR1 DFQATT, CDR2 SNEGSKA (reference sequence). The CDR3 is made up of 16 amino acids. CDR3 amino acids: CSARVNGGDGANVLTF. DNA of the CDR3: TGCAGTGCTAGAGTTAACGGTGGGGATGGGGCCAACGTCCTGACTTTC.

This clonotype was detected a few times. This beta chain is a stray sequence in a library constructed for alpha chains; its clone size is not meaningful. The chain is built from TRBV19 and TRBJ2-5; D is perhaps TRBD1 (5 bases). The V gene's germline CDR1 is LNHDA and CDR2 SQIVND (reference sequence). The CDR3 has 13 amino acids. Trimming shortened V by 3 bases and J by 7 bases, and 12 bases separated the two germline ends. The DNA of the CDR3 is TGTGCCAGTAGTATCGGCATTACAGGGACCCAGTACTTC. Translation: CASSIGITGTQYF.

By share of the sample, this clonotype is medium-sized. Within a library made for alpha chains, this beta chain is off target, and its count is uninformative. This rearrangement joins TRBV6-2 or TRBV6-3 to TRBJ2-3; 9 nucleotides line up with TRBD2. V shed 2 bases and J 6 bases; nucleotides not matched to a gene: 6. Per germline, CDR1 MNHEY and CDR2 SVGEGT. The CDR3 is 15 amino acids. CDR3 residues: CASSYGRGGYDTQYF. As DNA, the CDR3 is TGTGCCAGCAGTTACGGGCGGGGGGGCTACGATACGCAGTATTTT.

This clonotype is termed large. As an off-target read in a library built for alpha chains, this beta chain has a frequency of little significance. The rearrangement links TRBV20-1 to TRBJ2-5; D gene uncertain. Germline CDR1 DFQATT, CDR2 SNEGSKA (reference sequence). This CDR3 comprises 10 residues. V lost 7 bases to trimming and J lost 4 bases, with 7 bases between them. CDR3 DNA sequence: TGCAGTGTGAACGTAGAGACCCAGTACTTC. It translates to CSVNVETQYF.

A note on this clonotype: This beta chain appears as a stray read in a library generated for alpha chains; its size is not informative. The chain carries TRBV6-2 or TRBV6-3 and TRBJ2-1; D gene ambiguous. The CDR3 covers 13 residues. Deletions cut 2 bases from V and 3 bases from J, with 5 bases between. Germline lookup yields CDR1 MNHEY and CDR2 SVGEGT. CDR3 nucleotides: TGTGCCAGCAGTTACGGAGACTACAATGAGCAGTTCTTC. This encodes CASSYGDYNEQFF.

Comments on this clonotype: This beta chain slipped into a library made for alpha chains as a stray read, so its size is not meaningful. This CDR3 reads CSARHQETQYF. The CDR3, as DNA: TGCAGTGCTCGACACCAAGAGACCCAGTACTTC. The rearrangement uses TRBV20-1 and TRBJ2-5; D uncertain. V was shortened by 5 bases and J by 0 bases, with 4 bases between the two germline ends. Germline V lookup: CDR1 DFQATT, CDR2 SNEGSKA (reference sequence). The CDR3 has 11 residues.

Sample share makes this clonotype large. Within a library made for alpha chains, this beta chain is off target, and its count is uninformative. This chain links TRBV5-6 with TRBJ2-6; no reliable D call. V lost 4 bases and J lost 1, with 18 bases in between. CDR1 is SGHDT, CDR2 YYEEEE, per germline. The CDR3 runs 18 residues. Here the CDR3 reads CASSPPERPLSGANVLTF. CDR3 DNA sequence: TGTGCCAGCAGCCCCCCGGAAAGGCCATTGTCTGGGGCCAACGTCCTGACTTTC.

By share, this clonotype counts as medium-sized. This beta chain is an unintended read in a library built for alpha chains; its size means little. CDR3 bases: TGCGCCAGCAGGGTGGAGAGCTCCTACAATGAGCAGTTCTTC. This encodes CASRVESSYNEQFF. The chain carries TRBV5-1 and TRBJ2-1; D unclear. The V gene's germline CDR1 is SGHRS and CDR2 YFSETQ. This CDR3 region has 14 residues. Between the trimmed V and J ends, which lost 5 bases and 0 bases, there was a span of 9 bases.

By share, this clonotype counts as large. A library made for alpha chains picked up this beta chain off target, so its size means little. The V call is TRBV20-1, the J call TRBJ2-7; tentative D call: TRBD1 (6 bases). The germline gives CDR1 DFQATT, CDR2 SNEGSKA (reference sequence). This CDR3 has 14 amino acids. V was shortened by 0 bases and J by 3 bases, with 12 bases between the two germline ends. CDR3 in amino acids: CSARDPVGGYEQYV. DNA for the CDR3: TGCAGTGCTAGAGATCCGGTAGGGGGCTACGAGCAGTACGTC.

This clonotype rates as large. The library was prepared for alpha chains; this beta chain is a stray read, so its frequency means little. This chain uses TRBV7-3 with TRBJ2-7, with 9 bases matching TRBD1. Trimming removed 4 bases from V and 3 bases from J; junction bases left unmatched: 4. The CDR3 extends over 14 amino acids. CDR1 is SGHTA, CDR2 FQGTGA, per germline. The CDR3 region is CASSSTGGNYEQYV. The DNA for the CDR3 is TGTGCCAGCAGCTCGACAGGGGGGAACTACGAGCAGTACGTC.

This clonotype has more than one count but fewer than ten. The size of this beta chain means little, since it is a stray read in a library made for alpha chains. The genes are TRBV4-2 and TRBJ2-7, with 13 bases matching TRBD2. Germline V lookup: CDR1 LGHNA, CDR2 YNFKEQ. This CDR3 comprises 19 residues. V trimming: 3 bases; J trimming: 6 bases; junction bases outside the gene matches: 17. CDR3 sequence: CASSHLHVGPGTSGIEQYF. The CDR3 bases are TGTGCCAGCAGCCATTTACACGTGGGCCCCGGGACTAGCGGGATCGAGCAGTACTTC.

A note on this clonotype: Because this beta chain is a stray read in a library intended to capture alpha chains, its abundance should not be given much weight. The CDR3 DNA is TGCGCCAGCAGCCAAGATGGGACTAGCGAGCAGTACGTC. Amino acids: CASSQDGTSEQYV. J is TRBJ2-7 and V is TRBV4-3; 8 bases fit TRBD2. V dropped 0 bases and J dropped 6; count of bases not matched to a gene: 1. Germline V gene sequence: CDR1 LGHNA, CDR2 YSLEER. The CDR3 is 13 amino acids.

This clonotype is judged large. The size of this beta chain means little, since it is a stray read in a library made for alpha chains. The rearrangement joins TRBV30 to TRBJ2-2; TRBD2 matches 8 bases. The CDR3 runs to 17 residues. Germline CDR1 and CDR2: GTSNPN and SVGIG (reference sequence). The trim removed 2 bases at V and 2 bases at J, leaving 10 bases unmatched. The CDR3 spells CAWSRGKLAANTGELFF. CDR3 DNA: TGTGCCTGGAGTAGGGGCAAACTAGCGGCCAACACCGGGGAGCTGTTTTTT.

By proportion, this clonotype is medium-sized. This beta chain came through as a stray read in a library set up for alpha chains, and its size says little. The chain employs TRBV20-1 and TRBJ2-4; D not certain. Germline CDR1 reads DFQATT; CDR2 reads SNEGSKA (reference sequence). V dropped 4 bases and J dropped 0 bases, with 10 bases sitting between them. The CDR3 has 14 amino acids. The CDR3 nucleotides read TGCAGTGCTACTCAAGAGGTAGCCAAAAACATTCAGTACTTC. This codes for CSATQEVAKNIQYF.

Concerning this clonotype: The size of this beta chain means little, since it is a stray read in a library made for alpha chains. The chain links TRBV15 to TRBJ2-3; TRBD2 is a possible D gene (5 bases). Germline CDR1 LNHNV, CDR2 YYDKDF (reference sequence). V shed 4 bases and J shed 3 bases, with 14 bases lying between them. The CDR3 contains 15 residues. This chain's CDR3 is CATSTGLVGTDTQYF. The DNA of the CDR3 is TGTGCCACCAGCACGGGATTAGTCGGGACAGATACGCAGTATTTT. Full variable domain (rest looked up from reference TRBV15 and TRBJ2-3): DAMVIQNPRYQVTQFGKPVTLSCSQTLNHNVMYWYQQKSSQAPKLLFHYYDKDFNNEADTPDNFQSRRPNTSFCFLDIRSPGLGDTAMYLCATSTGLVGTDTQYFGPGTRLTVL.

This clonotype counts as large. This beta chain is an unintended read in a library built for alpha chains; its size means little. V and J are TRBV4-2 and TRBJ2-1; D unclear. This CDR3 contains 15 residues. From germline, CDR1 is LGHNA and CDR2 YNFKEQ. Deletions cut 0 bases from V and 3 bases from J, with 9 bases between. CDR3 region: CASSQERGDYNEQFF. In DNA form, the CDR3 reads TGTGCCAGCAGCCAAGAACGTGGGGACTACAATGAGCAGTTCTTC.

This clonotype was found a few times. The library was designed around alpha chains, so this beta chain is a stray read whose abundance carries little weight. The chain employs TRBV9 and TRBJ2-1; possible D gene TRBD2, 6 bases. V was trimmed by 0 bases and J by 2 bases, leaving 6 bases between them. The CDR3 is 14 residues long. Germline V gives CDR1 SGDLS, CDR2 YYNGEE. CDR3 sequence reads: CASSVGGTYNEQFF. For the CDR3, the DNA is TGTGCCAGCAGCGTAGGCGGGACCTACAATGAGCAGTTCTTC. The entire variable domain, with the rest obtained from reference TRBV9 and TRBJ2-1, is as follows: DSGVTQTPKHLITATGQRVTLRCSPRSGDLSVYWYQQSLDQGLQFLIQYYNGEERAKGNILERFSAQQFPDLHSELNLSSLELGDSALYFCASSVGGTYNEQFFGPGTRLTVL.

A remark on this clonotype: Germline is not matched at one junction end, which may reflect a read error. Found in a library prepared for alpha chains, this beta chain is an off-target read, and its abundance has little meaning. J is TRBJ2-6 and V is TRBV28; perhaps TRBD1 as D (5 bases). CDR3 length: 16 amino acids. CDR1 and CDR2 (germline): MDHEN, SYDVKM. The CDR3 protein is CASFTAGASGANVLTF. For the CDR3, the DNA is TGTGCCAGCTTTACGGCCGGAGCCTCTGGGGCTAACGTCCTGACTTTC.

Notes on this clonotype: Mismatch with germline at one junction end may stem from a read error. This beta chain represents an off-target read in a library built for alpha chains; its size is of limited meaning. This CDR3 is CVSRDRSSYNEQFF. CDR3 sequence (DNA): TGTGTCAGCAGGGACAGAAGCTCCTACAATGAGCAGTTCTTC. V gene TRBV7-2 combines with J gene TRBJ2-1; 7 nucleotides line up with TRBD1. Germline-derived CDR1 and CDR2 are SGHTA and FQGNSA. The CDR3 sequence is 14 residues long.

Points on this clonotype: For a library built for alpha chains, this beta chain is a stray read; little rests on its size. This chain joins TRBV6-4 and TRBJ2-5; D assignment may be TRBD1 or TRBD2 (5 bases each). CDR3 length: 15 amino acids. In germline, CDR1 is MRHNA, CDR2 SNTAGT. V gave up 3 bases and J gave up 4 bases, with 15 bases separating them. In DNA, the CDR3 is TGTGCCAGCAGTGAAACCGGGACCCCGGGAGAGACCCAGTACTTC. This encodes CASSETGTPGETQYF.

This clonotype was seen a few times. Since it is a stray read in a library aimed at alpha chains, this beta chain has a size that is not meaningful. As DNA, the CDR3 is TGTGCCTGGAGTGATAGCGGGAGAGGCAATGAGCAGTTCTTC. Protein product: CAWSDSGRGNEQFF. The V and J genes are TRBV30 and TRBJ2-1, with 9 bases lining up with TRBD2. The J segment lost 6 bases and the V segment lost 1 base, leaving 4 bases of the junction unmatched. This CDR3 region has 14 residues. Looked up from germline, CDR1 is GTSNPN and CDR2 is SVGIG (reference sequence).

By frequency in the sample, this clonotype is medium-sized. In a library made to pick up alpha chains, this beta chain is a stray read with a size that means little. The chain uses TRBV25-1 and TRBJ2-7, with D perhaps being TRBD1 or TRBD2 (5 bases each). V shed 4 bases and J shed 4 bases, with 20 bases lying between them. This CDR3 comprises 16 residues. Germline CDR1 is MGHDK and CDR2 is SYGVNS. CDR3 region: CASSGSGTYGIYEQYF. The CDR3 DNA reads TGTGCCAGCAGTGGGTCCGGGACCTACGGGATATACGAGCAGTACTTC.

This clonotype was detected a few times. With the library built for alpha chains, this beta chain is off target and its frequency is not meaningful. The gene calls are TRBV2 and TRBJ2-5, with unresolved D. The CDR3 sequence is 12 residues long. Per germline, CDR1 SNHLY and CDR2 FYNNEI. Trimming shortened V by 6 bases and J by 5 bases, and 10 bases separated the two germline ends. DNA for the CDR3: TGTGCCAGCAGCGTATTCGGGGAGACCCAGTACTTC. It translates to CASSVFGETQYF.

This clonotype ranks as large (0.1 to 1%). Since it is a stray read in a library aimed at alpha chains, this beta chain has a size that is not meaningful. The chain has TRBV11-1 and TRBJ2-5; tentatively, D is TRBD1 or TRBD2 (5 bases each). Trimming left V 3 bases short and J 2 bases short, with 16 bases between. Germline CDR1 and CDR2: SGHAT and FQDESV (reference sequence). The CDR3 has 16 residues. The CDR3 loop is CASSFDLGTGQETQYF. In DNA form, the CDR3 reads TGTGCCAGCAGCTTCGACCTAGGGACGGGTCAAGAGACCCAGTACTTC.

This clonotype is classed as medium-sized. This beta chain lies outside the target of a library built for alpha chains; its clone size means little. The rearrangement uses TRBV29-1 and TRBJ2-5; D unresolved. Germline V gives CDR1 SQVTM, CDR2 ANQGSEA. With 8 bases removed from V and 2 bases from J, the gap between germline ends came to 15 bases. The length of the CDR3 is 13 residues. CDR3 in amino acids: CSTRKSIQETQYF. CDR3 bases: TGCAGCACCCGAAAATCGATTCAAGAGACCCAGTACTTC.

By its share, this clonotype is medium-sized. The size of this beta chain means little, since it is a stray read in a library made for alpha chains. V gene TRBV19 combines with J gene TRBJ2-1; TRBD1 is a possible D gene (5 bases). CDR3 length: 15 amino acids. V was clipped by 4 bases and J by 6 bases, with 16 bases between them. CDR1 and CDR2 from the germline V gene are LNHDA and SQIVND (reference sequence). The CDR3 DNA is TGTGCCAGTAGTAGGACACCTTTGGGTGCCAATGAGCAGTTCTTC. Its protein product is CASSRTPLGANEQFF.

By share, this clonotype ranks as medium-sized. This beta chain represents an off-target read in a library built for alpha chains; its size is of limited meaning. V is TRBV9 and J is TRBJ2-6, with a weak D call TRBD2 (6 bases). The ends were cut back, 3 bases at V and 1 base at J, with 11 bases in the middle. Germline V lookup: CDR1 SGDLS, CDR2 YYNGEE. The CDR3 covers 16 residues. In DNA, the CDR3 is TGTGCCAGCAGCGCGAACGGGGGATCTGGGGCCAACGTCCTGACTTTC. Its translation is CASSANGGSGANVLTF. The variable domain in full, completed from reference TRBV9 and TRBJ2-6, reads DSGVTQTPKHLITATGQRVTLRCSPRSGDLSVYWYQQSLDQGLQFLIQYYNGEERAKGNILERFSAQQFPDLHSELNLSSLELGDSALYFCASSANGGSGANVLTFGAGSRLTVL.

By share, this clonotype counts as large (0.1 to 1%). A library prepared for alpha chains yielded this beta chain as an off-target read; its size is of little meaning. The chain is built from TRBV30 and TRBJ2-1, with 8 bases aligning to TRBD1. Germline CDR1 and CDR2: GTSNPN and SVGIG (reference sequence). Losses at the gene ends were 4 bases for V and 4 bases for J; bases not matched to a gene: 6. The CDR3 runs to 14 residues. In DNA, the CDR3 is TGTGCCTGGATCGGACAGGGCCCATACAATGAGCAGTTCTTC. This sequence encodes CAWIGQGPYNEQFF.